Listed below are T cell receptor beta chains from one sample, sequenced in a study of healthy donors' naive CD4 and CD8 T cells. MiXCR, applied by TCRdb to the reads, yields one record per CDR3 protein. In the table there are 180,000 or so distinct CDR3 sequences, 65% to 75% of which are singletons. Sequencing was done on a sample of naive CD4+ and CD8+ T cells sorted from blood, pooled from several donors. These receptors came from a pool of human donors in good health; the sample pools cells from several healthy donors. Each CDR3 is given with its conserved first and last residue. Some rows mark clone size as missing; the rest say once, few, many or name a class of expanded clone.

j_gene,v_gene,abundance,CDR3aa
TRBJ1-2,TRBV4-3,-,CASSQDRAGEYGYTF
TRBJ1-2,TRBV15,-,CATSREWTGGAYDGYTF
TRBJ2-3,TRBV15,-,CATSREVGSHDTQYF
TRBJ1-2,TRBV29-1,once,CSVAQGRGGGYTF
TRBJ2-3,TRBV29-1,few,CSVGFGEGYTQYF
TRBJ1-1,TRBV29-1,-,CSVVRARNTEAFF
TRBJ1-1,TRBV29-1,few,CSVPTNTEAFF
TRBJ2-1,TRBV4-3,-,CASSPSGTGGTEQFF
TRBJ1-2,TRBV2,-,CASRMTAYGYTF
TRBJ1-1,TRBV6-5,-,CASALARVAGEAFF
TRBJ2-4,TRBV15,-,CATSRDGGNIQYF
TRBJ2-3,TRBV6-5,few,CASSETSGTPDTQYF
TRBJ2-3,TRBV6-1,-,CASSEARTDTQYF
TRBJ1-6,TRBV11-2,-,CASSLISDSPLHF
TRBJ1-2,TRBV11-2,-,CASSLAAEGYTF
TRBJ2-7,TRBV20-1,-,CSAERDRNEQYF
TRBJ2-1,TRBV6-5,once,CASSPKDWEEQFF
TRBJ1-2,TRBV19,-,CASLPSEARGYGYTF
TRBJ2-7,TRBV6-5,-,CASSYSGQPSSYEQYF
TRBJ1-5,TRBV6-2/TRBV6-3,-,CASSYSWDSTMDF
TRBJ2-7,TRBV5-1,-,CASSLSPRETYEQYF
TRBJ1-2,TRBV7-2,-,CASSLGQGMAYGYTF
TRBJ2-1,TRBV6-5,few,CASSRTAAGRGSYNEQFF
TRBJ2-7,TRBV27,few,CASSLSSGGSYEQYF
TRBJ1-5,TRBV19,-,CASSWAGRSNQPQHF
TRBJ1-1,TRBV6-5,few,CASSYSGRGEAFF
TRBJ2-7,TRBV6-5,-,CASSYRGADEQYF
TRBJ2-7,TRBV12-3/TRBV12-4,few,CASSRGLANEQYF
TRBJ2-2,TRBV7-9,-,CASSPRMYPGELFF
TRBJ1-1,TRBV29-1,few,CSVMGTNTEAFF
TRBJ2-7,TRBV21-1,-,CASSGRGGLF
TRBJ1-3,TRBV19,-,CASSLRDRGRLNLRNTIYF
TRBJ2-5,TRBV19,-,CASRSSGTGETQYF
TRBJ1-1,TRBV6-2/TRBV6-3,-,CASSLPGVNTEAFF
TRBJ1-5,TRBV12-3/TRBV12-4,-,CASSYQQQPQHF
TRBJ1-2,TRBV19,-,CASSITGNYGYTF
TRBJ1-5,TRBV12-3/TRBV12-4,-,CASSFWGNELTQHF
TRBJ2-7,TRBV7-9,-,CASSLASAGGYEQYF
TRBJ2-1,TRBV19,-,CASSTSGAGDNEQFF
TRBJ1-2,TRBV5-6,few,CASSRRGTGGYTF
TRBJ1-2,TRBV12-3/TRBV12-4,-,CASIEDRGYGYTF
TRBJ1-1,TRBV6-1,-,CASSYGAYNTEAFF
TRBJ1-1,TRBV6-1,-,CASSPMDRGRTEAFF
TRBJ2-7,TRBV20-1,-,CSAGGQAKSSYEQYF
TRBJ2-5,TRBV6-2/TRBV6-3,-,CASSYGGVWETQYF
TRBJ2-1,TRBV20-1,-,CSARDGRAKFF
TRBJ1-1,TRBV14,-,CASSQVNGQRAFF
TRBJ2-1,TRBV19,-,CASSEASLEQFF
TRBJ2-1,TRBV20-1,-,CSARGSVGTYNEQFF
TRBJ2-7,TRBV6-5,-,CASTKRRESYEQYF
TRBJ1-2,TRBV19,-,CASSPPQGLGGYTF
TRBJ2-3,TRBV27,-,CASKRLAGYSKADTQYF
TRBJ1-5,TRBV27,many,CASRPIYSNQPQHF
TRBJ2-5,TRBV29-1,-,CSVVGTSGDQETQYF
TRBJ2-1,TRBV6-6,-,CASSYATTVGSYNEQFF
TRBJ2-2,TRBV5-6,-,CASSLEGAITGELFF
TRBJ2-3,TRBV25-1,few,CASSPGQGADTQYF
TRBJ1-1,TRBV6-5,once,CASRGGGNTEAFF
TRBJ1-1,TRBV5-5,-,CASSSQANQGNTEAFF